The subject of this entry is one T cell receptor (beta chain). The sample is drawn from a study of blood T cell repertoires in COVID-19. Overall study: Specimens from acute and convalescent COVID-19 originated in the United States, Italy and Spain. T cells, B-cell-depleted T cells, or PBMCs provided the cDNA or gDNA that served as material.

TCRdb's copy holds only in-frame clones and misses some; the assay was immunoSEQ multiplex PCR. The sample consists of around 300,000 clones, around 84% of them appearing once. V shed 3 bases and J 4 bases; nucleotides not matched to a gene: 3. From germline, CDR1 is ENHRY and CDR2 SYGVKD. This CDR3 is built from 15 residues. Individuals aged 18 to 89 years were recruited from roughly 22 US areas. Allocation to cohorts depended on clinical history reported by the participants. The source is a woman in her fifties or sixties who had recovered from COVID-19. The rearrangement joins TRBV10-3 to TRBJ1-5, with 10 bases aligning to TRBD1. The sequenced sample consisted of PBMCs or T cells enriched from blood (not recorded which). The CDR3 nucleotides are TGTGCCATCAGTGATTCGGGACAGGGGAATCAGCCCCAGCATTTT. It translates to CAISDSGQGNQPQHF.